The clone carrying this T cell receptor beta chain has a handful of counts. Its antigen is currently unknown. The sample originates from a study of metastatic and nonmetastatic thyroid tumors. Overall study context: Repertoire comparison spanned blood and tumor or nodule tissue of malignant and benign thyroid patients.

CDR1 is SGHAT, CDR2 FQNNGV, per germline. Trimming took 3 bases from V and 2 from J, leaving 11 bases between them. The CDR3 runs to 16 residues. All patients were untreated before thyroid surgery. Study-level points and caveats: Significantly greater TCR beta diversity was reportedly found in malignant thyroid tumors than in benign nodules (in blood and tumor).

The authors' processing: Variation in CDR3 across clinicopathological groups served as the basis for constructing a distant-metastasis classifier in papillary thyroid cancer. With MiXCR, TCRdb called clones anew from the PCR reads. The V and J calls were determined by TCRdb, not by the authors. The sample gives about 33,000 clones, roughly a sixth of which show up once; 9.5% to 15% is in the top ten. This chain uses TRBV11-2 with TRBJ2-6; tentative D call: TRBD2 (5 bases). This TCR came from a male donor with papillary thyroid cancer or a benign thyroid nodule (not recorded which). Some clones in this sample may be carry-over from other donors' samples. Sequencing was performed on blood. The CDR3 here is CASSFSWGAGANVLTF. DNA of the CDR3: TGTGCCAGCAGCTTTTCATGGGGAGCTGGGGCCAACGTCCTGACTTTC.